The 2 T cell receptor beta chains below come from one sample, sequenced in a study of response to subunit inactivated influenza vaccine. TCRdb used MiXCR to reprocess the RT-PCR reads, holding one entry per CDR3 protein. The sample lists around 710,000 distinct CDR3 sequences, 14% occurring once. Sequenced here: PBMCs from blood, sampled approximately 15 days before vaccination. All receptors come from a man aged 50 or older who received an inactivated influenza vaccine.

This chain joins TRBV14 and TRBJ2-3; tentatively, D is TRBD1 or TRBD2 (6 bases each). The CDR3 contains 14 residues. V was shortened by 2 bases and J by 5 bases, with 11 bases between the two germline ends. Germline assignment: CDR1 SGHDN and CDR2 FVKESK. CDR3 in DNA: TGTGCCAGCAGCCAAACCGGGGGCGGAGATACGCAGTATTTT. Protein product: CASSQTGGGDTQYF. The full variable domain, in which reference TRBV14 and TRBJ2-3 provide the parts outside the CDR3, is EAGVTQFPSHSVIEKGQTVTLRCDPISGHDNLYWYRRVMGKEIKFLLHFVKESKQDESGMPNNRFLAERTGGTYSTLKVQPAELEDSGVYFCASSQTGGGDTQYFGPGTRLTVL.

This clonotype has more than one count but fewer than ten. The rearrangement uses TRBV12-3 or TRBV12-4 and TRBJ2-2, with D possibly being TRBD1 (7 bases). The CDR3 is made up of 13 amino acids. V was trimmed by 11 bases and J by 4 bases, leaving 14 bases between them. The CDR3 nucleotides are TGTGCCGGGTCAGGGGGGATCACCGGGGAGCTGTTTTTT. Translated: CAGSGGITGELFF.